Listed below are T cell receptor beta chains from one sample, sequenced in a study of T-cell memory formation after mild COVID-19. MiXCR, run by TCRdb on the 5' RACE reads, gives a single entry per CDR3 protein. The top ten hold 20% to 25% of the sample, which has under 300,000 distinct CDR3 sequences, 8.2% seen once. The sequenced material came from PBMCs or a T cell subset sorted from them (not recorded which). These receptors came from a man aged 18 to 29 who had mild COVID-19 (a few samples of this study predate the infection). Cell type and time point are not known. Each CDR3 is given without its conserved first and last residue. The D gene is left open where the match is weak.

V gene: TRBV12-3/TRBV12-4
D gene: TRBD1
J gene: TRBJ2-7
CDR3 protein: ASSSGTGSRYEQY

V gene: TRBV11-3
D gene: TRBD2
J gene: TRBJ2-1
CDR3 protein: ASSPTSGGREQF

V gene: TRBV7-2
D gene: TRBD2
J gene: TRBJ2-3
CDR3 protein: ASSSTSGGASHTQY

V gene: TRBV18
D gene: -
J gene: TRBJ2-1
CDR3 protein: ASSPTIQTNNEQF

V gene: TRBV9
D gene: TRBD2
J gene: TRBJ2-3
CDR3 protein: ASSGTSGGIGTDTQY

V gene: TRBV13
D gene: -
J gene: TRBJ2-1
CDR3 protein: ASSLGGTDEGEQF

V gene: TRBV15
D gene: -
J gene: TRBJ1-5
CDR3 protein: ATSNRVNQPQH

V gene: TRBV15
D gene: -
J gene: TRBJ2-4
CDR3 protein: ATSRDASDISIQY

V gene: TRBV10-3
D gene: TRBD1
J gene: TRBJ2-3
CDR3 protein: AIKAQGASTDTQY

V gene: TRBV19
D gene: -
J gene: TRBJ1-1
CDR3 protein: ASSRRETEAF

V gene: TRBV7-2
D gene: -
J gene: TRBJ2-5
CDR3 protein: ASSLGDPRETQY

V gene: TRBV16
D gene: -
J gene: TRBJ2-5
CDR3 protein: ASSQSRVQQETQY

V gene: TRBV27
D gene: TRBD1
J gene: TRBJ1-5
CDR3 protein: ASSLGWTGDQPQH

V gene: TRBV10-3
D gene: TRBD1
J gene: TRBJ1-5
CDR3 protein: AISPGTGDQPQH

V gene: TRBV6-2/TRBV6-3
D gene: -
J gene: TRBJ2-2
CDR3 protein: ASSYVLALPGELF

V gene: TRBV2
D gene: TRBD2
J gene: TRBJ2-7
CDR3 protein: ASSELLAGGPREQY

V gene: TRBV12-3/TRBV12-4
D gene: -
J gene: TRBJ2-3
CDR3 protein: ASSLGDTQY

V gene: TRBV5-1
D gene: TRBD1
J gene: TRBJ2-2
CDR3 protein: ASSQGAQTGELF

V gene: TRBV7-2
D gene: -
J gene: TRBJ2-3
CDR3 protein: ASSRRRVTDTQY

V gene: TRBV5-5
D gene: -
J gene: TRBJ1-2
CDR3 protein: ASSLGVQGGYT

V gene: TRBV10-3
D gene: -
J gene: TRBJ2-5
CDR3 protein: AISKQGEGETQY

V gene: TRBV5-1
D gene: -
J gene: TRBJ2-2
CDR3 protein: SSSLKGPNANTGELF

V gene: TRBV7-6
D gene: TRBD1
J gene: TRBJ2-3
CDR3 protein: ASSVSIQGVDTDTQY

V gene: TRBV7-7
D gene: TRBD1
J gene: TRBJ2-7
CDR3 protein: ASSLDGGQGYEQY

V gene: TRBV4-1
D gene: -
J gene: TRBJ1-1
CDR3 protein: ASSQETGTEAF

V gene: TRBV30
D gene: TRBD1
J gene: TRBJ2-7
CDR3 protein: AWTGGTGTYEQY

V gene: TRBV2
D gene: -
J gene: TRBJ1-6
CDR3 protein: ASQADESNSPLH

V gene: TRBV6-5
D gene: -
J gene: TRBJ2-4
CDR3 protein: ASRGVEWNIQY

V gene: TRBV7-9
D gene: -
J gene: TRBJ2-2
CDR3 protein: ASSERDWELF

V gene: TRBV11-2
D gene: -
J gene: TRBJ1-1
CDR3 protein: ASSPHRDGTEAF

V gene: TRBV5-1
D gene: -
J gene: TRBJ2-5
CDR3 protein: ASSLGFGVQETQY

V gene: TRBV15
D gene: TRBD2
J gene: TRBJ2-5
CDR3 protein: ATSPTSVETQY

V gene: TRBV7-2
D gene: TRBD1
J gene: TRBJ1-2
CDR3 protein: ASSLPGQHGYT

V gene: TRBV12-3/TRBV12-4
D gene: -
J gene: TRBJ1-1
CDR3 protein: ASIRRPVVNTEAF

V gene: TRBV7-3
D gene: -
J gene: TRBJ2-5
CDR3 protein: ASSLTRDETQY

V gene: TRBV27
D gene: -
J gene: TRBJ2-2
CDR3 protein: ASSTWGITGELF

V gene: TRBV20-1
D gene: -
J gene: TRBJ1-2
CDR3 protein: SASQGNHGYT

V gene: TRBV15
D gene: -
J gene: TRBJ2-3
CDR3 protein: ATSRVSTDTQY